This T cell receptor (beta chain) emerged from a study of blood T cell repertoires in COVID-19. Study at large: The study drew acute and convalescent COVID-19 samples from the United States, Italy and Spain. Sources were T cells, B-cell-depleted T cells, or PBMCs; the material itself was cDNA or gDNA.

After removal of 0 bases from V and 3 bases from J, the junction contained 9 bases not matched to a gene. The V gene's germline CDR1 is SGHRS and CDR2 YFSETQ. The CDR3 is made up of 17 amino acids. Under the authors' procedure: Using reference gene primer amplification, nucleated cell counts were estimated. Profiling relied on immunoSEQ multiplex PCR, and the TCRdb table lists in-frame clones only, not all of them. V, J and clone size reflect that table, while D and trimming were determined from the DNA. The repertoire consists of some 140,000 clones, with about 80% occurring once and the leading ten covering 3% to 3.5%.

The V call is TRBV5-1, the J call TRBJ1-2; 9 positions agree with TRBD1. What was sequenced was peripheral blood. The source of this sequence is a woman older than 75 with acute or convalescent COVID-19. CDR3 amino acids: CASSLGDRAVVHYGYTF. The DNA of the CDR3 is TGCGCCAGCAGCTTGGGGGACAGGGCCGTCGTACACTATGGCTACACCTTC.